This T cell receptor beta chain was identified during a study of T cells in Graves' hyperthyroidism and ophthalmopathy. Notes on the study in general: The authors' 13 V-J model separated ophthalmopathy from stable hyperthyroidism.

Uncontrolled infection, other autoimmune disease, pregnancy or lactation led to exclusion. Thyroid ultrasound, orbital computed tomography, clinical symptoms, and serum thyroxine and TRAb underpinned diagnoses. The PBMCs were taken from around 9 ml of fresh peripheral blood. TCR beta CDR3 regions were amplified from RNA transcripts. RT-PCR in the first round (using the HTBI primer set) targeted the TCR CDR3. TCRdb called the multiplex PCR reads again in MiXCR, with one record for every CDR3 protein. The data contain 600,000 or so distinct CDR3 sequences, 14% of them singletons. This clonotype was detected ten times or more. The antigen is not known. Material: blood. The source is a young woman with Graves' ophthalmopathy.

CDR3 nucleotide sequence: TGCAGTGCTAGCGAAGTGGGGGTACAAGAGACCCAGTACTTC. Amino acid sequence: CSASEVGVQETQYF. The rearrangement joins TRBV20-1 to TRBJ2-5; the D call may be TRBD1 or TRBD2 (5 bases each). The CDR3 length is 14 residues. V lost 3 bases, J lost 2 bases, and 13 bases lay in between. In germline, CDR1 is DFQATT, CDR2 SNEGSKA (reference sequence).